The T cell receptor beta chain under discussion was sequenced for a study of blood T cell repertoires in COVID-19. Study as a whole: Acute-phase and convalescent COVID-19 samples originated in the United States, Italy and Spain.

Germline values: CDR1 GTSNPN, CDR2 SVGIG (reference sequence). CDR3 length: 18 amino acids. Losses at the gene ends were 2 bases for V and 0 bases for J; bases not matched to a gene: 7. Authors' methods: Scientists estimated how many nucleated cells there were by amplifying reference gene primers. Clones were read by immunoSEQ multiplex PCR, and TCRdb kept only the in-frame ones, dropping some. The V and J calls and clone size are taken from that table; D and trimming were inferred from the DNA. Of approximately 100,000 clones detected, 75% to 85% appear once; the ten largest clones hold about 9.4%. The rearrangement uses TRBV30 and TRBJ2-6; 10 bases are shared with TRBD1. Sequencing used peripheral blood. The TCR originated in a human donor in a cohort sampled during active COVID-19. Written as DNA, the CDR3 is TGTGCCTGGAGTATGCTGGACAGGGGGTTCTCTGGGGCCAACGTCCTGACTTTC. This translates into CAWSMLDRGFSGANVLTF.